This is a list of T cell receptor beta chains from one sample in a study of identical twins. TCRdb called the 5' RACE reads again in MiXCR, with one record for every CDR3 protein. The sample lists approximately 890,000 distinct CDR3 sequences, 10% to 15% occurring once. This sample also appeared in a second study, on yellow fever vaccine responses in identical twins.

The sequenced sample consisted of PBMCs. Source of these receptors: a woman under 30 in good health. Each CDR3 is given without its conserved first and last residue. The D gene is left open where the match is weak.

cdr3_aa j_call d_call v_call
AISESGGRNYGYT TRBJ1-2 . TRBV10-3
ASSPTGSRDTQY TRBJ2-3 TRBD1 TRBV6-2/TRBV6-3
AIRKDGQETQY TRBJ2-5 . TRBV10-3
ASSFANGGEAF TRBJ1-1 . TRBV12-3/TRBV12-4
ASSKNRLAGETQY TRBJ2-5 TRBD2 TRBV13
ASSYSTGFSYNEQF TRBJ2-1 . TRBV6-5
ASSFQGEETQY TRBJ2-5 . TRBV5-1
SARVGNYNEQF TRBJ2-1 . TRBV20-1
SAYNPVTSGFSYEQY TRBJ2-7 TRBD2 TRBV20-1
ASSSFLRSSGRKAEQF TRBJ2-1 TRBD2 TRBV4-1
ASSLDSGSSYNSPLH TRBJ1-6 . TRBV7-8
ASSLEPAGVNTEAF TRBJ1-1 . TRBV7-9
ASSVDAGSYEQY TRBJ2-7 . TRBV9